These 2 T cell receptor beta chains originate from one sample sequenced in a study of CD8 T cells in Susac syndrome. RNA amounts of roughly 0.45 to 1 ug underwent reverse transcription with random hexamers. TCRdb called the immunoSEQ multiplex PCR reads again in MiXCR, with one record for every CDR3 protein. Of some 450,000 distinct CDR3 sequences in the sample, 85% were seen once. Sequenced input: CD8+ T cells from PBMCs. The receptors stem from a human donor with multiple sclerosis.

The genes are TRBV28 and TRBJ1-5; TRBD1 is a possible D gene (6 bases). The germline CDR1 and CDR2 sequences are MDHEN and SYDVKM. Trimming cost V 6 bases and J 11 bases, with 26 bases left between them. CDR3 length: 16 residues. CDR3 amino acids: CASSFMGQGYFIAQHF. DNA for the CDR3: TGTGCCAGCAGCTTTATGGGGCAGGGGTATTTTATAGCCCAGCATTTT.

The rearrangement links TRBV5-1 to TRBJ2-7; 9 bases match TRBD1. Germline V gene sequence: CDR1 SGHRS, CDR2 YFSETQ. The V gene end was trimmed by 8 bases and the J gene end by 3 bases; junction bases not matched to a gene: 12. The CDR3 length is 15 residues. The CDR3 region is CASGLVGQGHYEQYF. The CDR3 DNA reads as TGCGCCAGTGGATTAGTTGGACAGGGGCACTACGAGCAGTACTTC. The full variable domain, rest sourced from reference TRBV5-1 and TRBJ2-7, is KAGVTQTPRYLIKTRGQQVTLSCSPISGHRSVSWYQQTPGQGLQFLFEYFSETQRNKGNFPGRFSGRQFSNSRSEMNVSTLELGDSALYLCASGLVGQGHYEQYFGPGTRLTVT.